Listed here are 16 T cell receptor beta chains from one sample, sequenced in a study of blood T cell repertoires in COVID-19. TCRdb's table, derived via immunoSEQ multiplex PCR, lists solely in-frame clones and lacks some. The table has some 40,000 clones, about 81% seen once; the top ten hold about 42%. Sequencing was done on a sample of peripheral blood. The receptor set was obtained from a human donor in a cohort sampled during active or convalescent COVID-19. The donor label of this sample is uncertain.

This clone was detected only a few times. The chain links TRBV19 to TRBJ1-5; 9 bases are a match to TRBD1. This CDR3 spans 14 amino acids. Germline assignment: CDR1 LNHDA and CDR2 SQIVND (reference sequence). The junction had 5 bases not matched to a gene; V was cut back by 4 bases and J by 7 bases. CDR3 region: CASSKRDRDQPQHF. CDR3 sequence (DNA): TGTGCCAGTAGTAAGAGGGACAGGGACCAGCCCCAGCATTTT.

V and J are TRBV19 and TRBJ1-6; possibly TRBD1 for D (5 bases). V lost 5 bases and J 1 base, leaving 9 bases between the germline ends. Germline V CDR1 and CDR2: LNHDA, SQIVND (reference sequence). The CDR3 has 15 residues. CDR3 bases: TGTGCCAGTAGTTCCCGGGGGTCCTATAATTCACCCCTCCACTTT. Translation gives CASSSRGSYNSPLHF.

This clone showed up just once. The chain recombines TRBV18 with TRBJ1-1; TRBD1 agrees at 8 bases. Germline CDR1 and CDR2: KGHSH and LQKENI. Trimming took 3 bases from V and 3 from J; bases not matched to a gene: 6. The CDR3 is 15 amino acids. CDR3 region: CASSPEDRAYTEAFF. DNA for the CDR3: TGTGCCAGCTCACCTGAGGACAGGGCCTACACTGAAGCTTTCTTT.

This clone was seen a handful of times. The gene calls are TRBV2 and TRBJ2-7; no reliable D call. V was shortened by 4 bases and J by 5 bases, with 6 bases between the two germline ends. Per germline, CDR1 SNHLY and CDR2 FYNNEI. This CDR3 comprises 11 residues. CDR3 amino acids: CASSARNEQYF. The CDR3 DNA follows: TGTGCCAGCAGTGCTAGAAACGAGCAGTACTTC.

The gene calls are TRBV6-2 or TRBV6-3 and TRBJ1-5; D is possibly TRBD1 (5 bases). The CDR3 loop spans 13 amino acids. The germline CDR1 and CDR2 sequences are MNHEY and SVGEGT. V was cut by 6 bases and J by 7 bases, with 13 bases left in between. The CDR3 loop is CASSRTGEQPQHF. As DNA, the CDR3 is TGTGCCAGCAGCCGCACAGGAGAGCAGCCCCAGCATTTT.

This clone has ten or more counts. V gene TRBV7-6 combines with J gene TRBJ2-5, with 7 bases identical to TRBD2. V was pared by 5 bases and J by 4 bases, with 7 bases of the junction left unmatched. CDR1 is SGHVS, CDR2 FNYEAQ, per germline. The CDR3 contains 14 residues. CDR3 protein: CASSPGRPPETQYF. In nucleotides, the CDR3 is TGTGCCAGCAGCCCCGGGAGGCCTCCAGAGACCCAGTACTTC.

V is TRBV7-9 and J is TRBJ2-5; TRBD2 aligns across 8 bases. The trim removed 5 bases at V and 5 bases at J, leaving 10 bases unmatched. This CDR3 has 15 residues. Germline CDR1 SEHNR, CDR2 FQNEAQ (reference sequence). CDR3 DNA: TGTGCCAGCAGCACCCAAAGCGGGAGTGCGGAGACCCAGTACTTC. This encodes CASSTQSGSAETQYF.

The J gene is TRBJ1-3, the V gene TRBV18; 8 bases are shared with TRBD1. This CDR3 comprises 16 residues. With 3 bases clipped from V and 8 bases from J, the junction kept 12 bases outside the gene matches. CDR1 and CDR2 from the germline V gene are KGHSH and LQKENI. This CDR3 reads CASSPIPARGQDTIYF. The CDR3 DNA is TGTGCCAGCTCACCGATACCGGCCAGGGGGCAGGACACCATATATTTT.

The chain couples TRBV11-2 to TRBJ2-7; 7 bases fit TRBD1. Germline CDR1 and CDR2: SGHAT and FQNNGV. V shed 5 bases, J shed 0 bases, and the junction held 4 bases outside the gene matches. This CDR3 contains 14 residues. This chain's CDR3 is CASSRDRSSYEQYF. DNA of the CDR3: TGTGCCAGCAGCCGGGACAGAAGCTCCTACGAGCAGTACTTC.

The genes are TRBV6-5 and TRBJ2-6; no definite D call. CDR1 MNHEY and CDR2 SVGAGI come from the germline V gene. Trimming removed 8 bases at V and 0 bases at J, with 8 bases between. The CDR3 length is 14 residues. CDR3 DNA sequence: TGTGCCAGCGGCGAGGTCTCTGGGGCCAACGTCCTGACTTTC. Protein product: CASGEVSGANVLTF.

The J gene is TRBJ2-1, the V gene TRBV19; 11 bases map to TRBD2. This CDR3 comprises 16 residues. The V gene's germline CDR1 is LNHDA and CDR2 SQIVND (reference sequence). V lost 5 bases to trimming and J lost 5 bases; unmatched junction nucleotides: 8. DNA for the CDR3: TGTGCCAGTAGTGCCGCCGGGACTAGCGGTAACAATGAGCAGTTCTTC. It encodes CASSAAGTSGNNEQFF.

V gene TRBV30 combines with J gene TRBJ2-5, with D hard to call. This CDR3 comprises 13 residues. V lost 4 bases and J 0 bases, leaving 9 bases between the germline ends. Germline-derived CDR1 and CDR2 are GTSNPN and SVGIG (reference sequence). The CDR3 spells CAWNLVYQETQYF. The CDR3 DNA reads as TGTGCCTGGAACCTAGTGTACCAAGAGACCCAGTACTTC.

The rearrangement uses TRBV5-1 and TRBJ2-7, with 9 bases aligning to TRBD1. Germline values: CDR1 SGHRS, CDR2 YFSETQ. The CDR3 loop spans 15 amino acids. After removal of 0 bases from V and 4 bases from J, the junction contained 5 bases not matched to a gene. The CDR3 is CASSLVGQGWYEQYF. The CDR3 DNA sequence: TGCGCCAGCAGCTTGGTGGGACAGGGATGGTACGAGCAGTACTTC. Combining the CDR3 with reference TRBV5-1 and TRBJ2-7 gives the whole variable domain KAGVTQTPRYLIKTRGQQVTLSCSPISGHRSVSWYQQTPGQGLQFLFEYFSETQRNKGNFPGRFSGRQFSNSRSEMNVSTLELGDSALYLCASSLVGQGWYEQYFGPGTRLTVT.

The CDR3 sequence is CASTQVPDSLYEQYF. The CDR3, as DNA: TGTGCCAGCACCCAAGTCCCGGACAGTCTGTACGAGCAGTACTTC. The chain joins TRBV6-5 to TRBJ2-7; D may be TRBD1 (6 bases). The CDR3 extends over 15 amino acids. Germline CDR1 reads MNHEY; CDR2 reads SVGAGI. Trimming took 7 bases from V and 4 from J, leaving 20 bases between them.

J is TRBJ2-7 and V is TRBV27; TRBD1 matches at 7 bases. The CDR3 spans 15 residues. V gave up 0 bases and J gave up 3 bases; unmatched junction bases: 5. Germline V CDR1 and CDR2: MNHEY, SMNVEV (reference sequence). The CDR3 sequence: CASSLSSGQIYEQYF. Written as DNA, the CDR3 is TGTGCCAGCAGTTTATCTTCGGGACAGATCTACGAGCAGTACTTC.

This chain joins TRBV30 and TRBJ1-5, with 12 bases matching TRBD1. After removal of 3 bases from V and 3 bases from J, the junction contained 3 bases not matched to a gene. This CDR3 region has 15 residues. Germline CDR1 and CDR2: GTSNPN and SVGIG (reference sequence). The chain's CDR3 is CAWRGTGGINQPQHF. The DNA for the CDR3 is TGTGCCTGGAGGGGGACAGGGGGCATCAATCAGCCCCAGCATTTT.